In its sample, the clone carrying this T cell receptor (beta chain) was seen once. No antigen is known for it. From the RT-PCR reads, TCRdb called clonotypes with MiXCR, one entry per CDR3 protein. Seen here are about 650,000 distinct CDR3 sequences, 15% to 19% observed once, and the top ten hold 11%. V lost 3 bases to trimming and J lost 5 bases, with 10 bases between them. Germline-derived CDR1 and CDR2 are DFQATT and SNEGSKA (reference sequence). The CDR3 contains 12 residues. This entry belongs to a study of response to subunit inactivated influenza vaccine. Whole-study findings and limits: The authors offered the suggestion that each seasonal influenza vaccination recruits few new T cells.

The rearrangement uses TRBV20-1 and TRBJ1-1, with D hard to call. This clonotype originated in a man between 50 and 59 years old who received an inactivated influenza vaccine. The specimen comprised PBMCs from blood, sampled 12 days after vaccination. The CDR3 region is CSASFGDTEAFF. For the CDR3, the DNA is TGCAGTGCTAGCTTCGGGGATACTGAAGCTTTCTTT.